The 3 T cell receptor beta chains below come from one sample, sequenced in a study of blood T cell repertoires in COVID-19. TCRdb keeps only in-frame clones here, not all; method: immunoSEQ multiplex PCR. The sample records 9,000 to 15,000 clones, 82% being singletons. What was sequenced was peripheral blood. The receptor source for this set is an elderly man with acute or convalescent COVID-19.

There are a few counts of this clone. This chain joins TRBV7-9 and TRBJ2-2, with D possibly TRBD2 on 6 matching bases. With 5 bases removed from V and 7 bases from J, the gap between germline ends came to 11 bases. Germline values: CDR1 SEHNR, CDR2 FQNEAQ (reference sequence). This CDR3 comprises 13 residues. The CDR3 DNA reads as TGTGCCAGCAGCCCACCGGGAGACGGGGAGCTGTTTTTT. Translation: CASSPPGDGELFF.

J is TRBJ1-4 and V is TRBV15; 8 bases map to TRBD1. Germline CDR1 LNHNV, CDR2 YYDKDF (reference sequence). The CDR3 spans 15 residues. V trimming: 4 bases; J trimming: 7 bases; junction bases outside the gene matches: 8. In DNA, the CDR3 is TGTGCCACCAGCACCTCAGGGGGCCCGGGTGAAAAACTGTTTTTT. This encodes CATSTSGGPGEKLFF.

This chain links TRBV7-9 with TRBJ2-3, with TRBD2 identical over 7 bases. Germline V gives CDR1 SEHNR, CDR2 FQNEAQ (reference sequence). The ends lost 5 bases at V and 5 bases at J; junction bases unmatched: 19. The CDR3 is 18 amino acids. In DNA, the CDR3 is TGTGCCAGCAGCCAAGGGTCGGTAGCGGGCGGGAGAGGAGATACGCAGTATTTT. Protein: CASSQGSVAGGRGDTQYF. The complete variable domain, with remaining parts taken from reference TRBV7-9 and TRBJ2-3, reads DTGVSQNPRHKITKRGQNVTFRCDPISEHNRLYWYRQTLGQGPEFLTYFQNEAQLEKSRLLSDRFSAERPKGSFSTLEIQRTEQGDSAMYLCASSQGSVAGGRGDTQYFGPGTRLTVL.